These T cell receptor beta chains were read from a single sample in a study of beta chain features in type 1 diabetes. Here immunoSEQ multiplex PCR was the method, and the copy in TCRdb shows in-frame clones only, minus some. Here the sample spans about 150,000 clones, about 8% being singletons. The sequenced sample consisted of central memory CD4+ T cells from blood. The origin of the receptors is a woman between 40 and 50 years old with type 1 diabetes. Both conserved end residues are part of each CDR3. The D gene is left open where the match is weak. The listing skips clone size in some rows; elsewhere it reads once, few, many or a size class.

>TRBJ2-3|-|TRBV15|-
CATSRGTVESYTQYF
TGTGCCACCAGCCGGGGGACAGTTGAGTCGTATACGCAGTATTTT
>TRBJ2-7|-|TRBV6-6|TRBD1
CASSSPRDSYEQYF
TGTGCCAGCAGCTCCCCACGGGACAGCTACGAGCAGTACTTC
>TRBJ2-5|few|TRBV9|-
CASSALQGQVGETQYF
TGTGCCAGCAGCGCCCTACAGGGTCAGGTAGGAGAGACCCAGTACTTC
>TRBJ2-7|many|TRBV5-1|-
CASRYRTASYEQYF
TGCGCCAGCAGGTACCGGACAGCTTCCTACGAGCAGTACTTC
>TRBJ2-3|-|TRBV11-3|TRBD1
CASSQGQNTDTQYF
TGTGCCAGCAGCCAGGGACAGAACACAGATACGCAGTATTTT
>TRBJ1-2|few|TRBV6-4|-
CAKVRGYYGYTF
TGTGCCAAGGTGCGGGGATACTATGGCTACACCTTC
>TRBJ1-2|few|TRBV5-4|TRBD1
CASSLAARDRSYGYTF
TGTGCCAGCAGCTTGGCTGCCCGGGACAGATCCTATGGCTACACCTTC
>TRBJ2-5|few|TRBV11-2|-
CASSLGQQETQYF
TGTGCCAGCAGCTTAGGGCAGCAAGAGACCCAGTACTTC
>TRBJ1-1|few|TRBV28|TRBD1
CASSPSPGTAYKAFF
TGTGCCAGCAGTCCCTCTCCCGGGACAGCTTACAAAGCTTTCTTT
>TRBJ2-7|few|TRBV2|-
CASRGHWEQYF
TGTGCCAGCAGGGGCCACTGGGAGCAGTACTTC
>TRBJ1-4|-|TRBV28|TRBD1
CASSGQDEKLFF
TGTGCCAGCAGTGGACAGGATGAAAAACTGTTTTTT
>TRBJ1-1|few|TRBV4-2|-
CASSHGSAGYTEAFF
TGTGCCAGCAGCCATGGTTCAGCGGGTTACACTGAAGCTTTCTTT
>TRBJ2-7|few|TRBV6-5|TRBD1
CASSPPGQSFYEQYF
TGTGCCAGCAGTCCTCCGGGACAGTCCTTCTACGAGCAGTACTTC
>TRBJ1-1|few|TRBV27|-
CASRDRRKTFF
TGTGCCAGCAGAGACAGAAGGAAAACTTTCTTT
>TRBJ1-1|-|TRBV28|-
CASSLGAGDNTEAFF
TGTGCCAGCAGCCTAGGGGCAGGGGACAACACTGAAGCTTTCTTT
>TRBJ1-1|few|TRBV19|-
CASDGYGGGAFF
TGTGCCAGTGACGGGTATGGCGGTGGGGCTTTCTTT
>TRBJ2-2|-|TRBV5-5|TRBD1
CASSPHGQGGTGELFF
TGTGCCAGCAGCCCGCATGGACAGGGGGGGACGGGGGAGCTGTTTTTT
>TRBJ2-2|-|TRBV27|TRBD1
CASSLTGQGRLFF
TGTGCCAGCAGTTTAACGGGACAGGGAAGGCTGTTTTTT
>TRBJ2-2|many|TRBV2|-
CASSKRSNTGELFF
TGTGCCAGCAGTAAGCGGTCGAACACCGGGGAGCTGTTTTTT
>TRBJ2-7|-|TRBV7-2|TRBD2
CASSSHLPTSGVTYEQYF
TGTGCCAGCAGCTCGCACCTCCCGACTAGCGGGGTAACCTACGAGCAGTACTTC
>TRBJ1-1|few|TRBV7-9|-
CASSQLRRNTEAFF
TGTGCCAGCAGCCAACTCAGGCGGAACACTGAAGCTTTCTTT
>TRBJ2-5|-|TRBV5-1|TRBD1
CASSLGDRGSETQYF
TGCGCCAGCAGCTTGGGGGACAGGGGATCGGAGACCCAGTACTTC
>TRBJ2-1|-|TRBV27|TRBD2
CASSPRTSGSEQREQFF
TGTGCCAGCAGTCCGCGGACTAGCGGGAGTGAGCAGCGTGAGCAGTTCTTC
>TRBJ2-1|few|TRBV7-3|-
CASSPRGGISYNEQFF
TGTGCCAGCAGCCCAAGGGGAGGTATCTCCTACAATGAGCAGTTCTTC
>TRBJ2-7|few|TRBV7-3|-
CTTSLLVQYF
TGTACAACCTCCCTTCTAGTGCAGTACTTC
>TRBJ2-2|-|TRBV19|TRBD1
CASSGTGGTGELFF
TGTGCCAGTAGTGGGACAGGGGGCACCGGGGAGCTGTTTTTT
>TRBJ2-1|-|TRBV4-2|-
CASSRTTRGAYNEQFF
TGTGCCAGCAGCCGCACGACGCGGGGAGCCTACAATGAGCAGTTCTTC
>TRBJ2-1|-|TRBV30|TRBD2
CAWSGLAGAQFF
TGTGCCTGGAGTGGACTAGCGGGAGCCCAGTTCTTC
>TRBJ1-1|-|TRBV29-1|-
CSVAGRETEAFF
TGCAGCGTTGCAGGGCGGGAGACTGAAGCTTTCTTT
>TRBJ1-4|few|TRBV15|-
CATSRVAASRGEKLFF
TGTGCCACCAGCAGGGTCGCGGCTTCACGGGGTGAAAAACTGTTTTTT
>TRBJ2-6|-|TRBV14|TRBD2
CASSHGGSGANVLTF
TGTGCCAGCAGCCACGGGGGGTCTGGGGCCAACGTCCTGACTTTC
>TRBJ2-1|few|TRBV7-2|-
CASSLERHEQFF
TGTGCCAGCAGCTTGGAGCGCCATGAGCAGTTCTTC
>TRBJ2-3|few|TRBV11-3|-
CASSLQGPDTQYF
TGTGCCAGCAGCTTACAGGGCCCAGATACGCAGTATTTT
>TRBJ1-1|-|TRBV2|-
CASSSGGPEAFF
TGTGCCAGCAGTTCGGGAGGCCCTGAAGCTTTCTTT
>TRBJ1-4|few|TRBV27|TRBD1
CASSFDRGSEKLFF
TGTGCCAGCAGTTTCGACAGGGGAAGTGAAAAACTGTTTTTT
>TRBJ1-2|-|TRBV14|-
CASSQEVWSGYTF
TGTGCCAGCAGCCAAGAGGTCTGGAGTGGCTACACCTTC
>TRBJ2-1|few|TRBV7-8|-
CASSLAEWGDEQFF
TGTGCCAGCAGCTTAGCGGAGTGGGGGGATGAGCAGTTCTTC
>TRBJ2-1|few|TRBV6-5|-
CASSYPGGAYNEQFF
TGTGCCAGCAGTTACCCCGGCGGAGCTTACAATGAGCAGTTCTTC
>TRBJ2-7|few|TRBV28|-
CASSQFYEQYF
TGTGCCAGCAGTCAATTTTACGAGCAGTACTTC
>TRBJ2-1|few|TRBV9|-
CASSALTGSYNEQFF
TGTGCCAGCAGCGCCTTGACTGGATCCTACAATGAGCAGTTCTTC
>TRBJ1-1|-|TRBV18|-
CASSPPGGWVSNTEAFF
TGTGCCAGCTCACCACCGGGAGGTTGGGTTTCGAACACTGAAGCTTTCTTT
>TRBJ1-1|few|TRBV5-1|TRBD1
CASRGQPGNTEAFF
TGCGCCAGCAGGGGACAGCCGGGGAACACTGAAGCTTTCTTT
>TRBJ2-7|-|TRBV15|TRBD1
CATTHDRGPYEQYF
TGTGCCACCACACACGACAGGGGGCCTTACGAGCAGTACTTC